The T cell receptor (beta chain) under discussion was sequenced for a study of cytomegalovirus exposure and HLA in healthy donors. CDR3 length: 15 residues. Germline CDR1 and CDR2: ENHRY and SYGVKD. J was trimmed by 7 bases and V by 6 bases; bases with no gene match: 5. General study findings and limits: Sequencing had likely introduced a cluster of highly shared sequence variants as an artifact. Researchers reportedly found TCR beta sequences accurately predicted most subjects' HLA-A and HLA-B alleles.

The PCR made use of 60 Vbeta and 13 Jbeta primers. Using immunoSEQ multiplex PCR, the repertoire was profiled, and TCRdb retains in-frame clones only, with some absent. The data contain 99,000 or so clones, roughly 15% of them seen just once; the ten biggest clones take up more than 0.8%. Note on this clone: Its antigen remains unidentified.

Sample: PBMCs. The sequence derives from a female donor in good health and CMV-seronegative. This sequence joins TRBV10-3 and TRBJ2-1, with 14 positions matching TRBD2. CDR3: CAIRGLAGVSNEQFF. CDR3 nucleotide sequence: TGTGCCATCAGGGGACTAGCGGGAGTCAGTAATGAGCAGTTCTTC.